This T cell receptor (beta chain) was documented in a study of T cell repertoires in cytomegalovirus infection. This clonotype was counted ten times or more. TCRdb re-analysed the reads in MiXCR, keeping a single row per CDR3 protein. The sample holds 490,000 or so distinct CDR3 sequences; over 9% are singletons and the top ten take roughly 10%. Trimming took off 5 bases at V and 3 bases at J, with 14 bases between the two ends. This CDR3 comprises 15 residues. Germline-derived CDR1 and CDR2 are LGHDT and YNNKEL (reference sequence). This receptor was taken from a human donor in good health (CMV status not recorded). Some clones in this sample may be carry-over from other donors' samples. The rearrangement uses TRBV3-1 and TRBJ2-1; the D gene is possibly TRBD2 (5 bases). Sequencing input: PBMCs. DNA for the CDR3: TGTGCCAGCAGCTGGACTGGATCCGGCTACAATGAGCAGTTCTTC. Its protein is CASSWTGSGYNEQFF.